This T cell receptor beta chain came from a study of molecular identifiers for immune sequencing clone quantification. This clonotype came up many times. In preparing bulk TCR libraries, previously described methods and listed TCR primers were used. TCRdb reanalysed the PCR reads using MiXCR and keeps one entry per CDR3 protein. The sample lists 250,000 to 400,000 distinct CDR3 sequences, about a fifth seen once, with roughly 0.86% in the top ten. This clonotype originated in a human donor in good health. Some libraries in this study had Jurkat cell RNA spiked in. The sequenced sample was naive CD8+ T cells from blood, with Jurkat cell RNA spiked in. Indicated subset: FACS-sorted CD8+CD4-CCR7+CD45RA+ naive T cells.

The CDR3 spells CASSLVAGGTDTQYF. CDR3 bases: TGTGCCAGCAGCTTAGTTGCGGGGGGCACAGATACGCAGTATTTT. This rearrangement joins TRBV7-2 to TRBJ2-3; TRBD2 agrees at 7 bases. This CDR3 is built from 15 residues. After removal of 1 base from V and 1 base from J, the junction contained 2 bases not matched to a gene. Germline V gene data show CDR1 as SGHTA and CDR2 as FQGNSA.